This TCR beta chain originates from a study of shared clonotypes between healthy human individuals. Study-level background: Per donor, three plates held CD4 naive cells, three held CD4 memory, two held CD8 naive and one held CD8 memory.

Some clones are missing from TCRdb's copy, which holds only in-frame ones; the method was immunoSEQ multiplex PCR. The repertoire has some 1,100,000 clones, 78% of them found once; the top ten carry 0.52%. There are a few counts of this clone. Its target is unknown. Broader study findings: In the sorted subsets, rarefaction showed sequencing was incomplete despite large depth. Shared clonotypes: 4.5% to 5% naive CD4, about 3.5% naive CD8, about 2.2% memory CD4, more than 0.3% memory CD8.

The CDR3 runs 13 residues. Trimming stripped 4 bases from V and 2 bases from J, with 11 bases between. The V gene's germline CDR1 is SQVTM and CDR2 ANQGSEA. Sequenced sample: memory CD4+ T cells from PBMCs. Subset noted: CD45RA-negative fraction. The receptor comes from a man aged 18 to 30 in good health. Some clones in this sample may be carry-over from other donors' samples. The chain employs TRBV29-1 and TRBJ1-1; D unresolved. DNA of the CDR3: TGCAGCGTTGTGGGAGGCGTAAACACTGAAGCTTTCTTT. Translating gives CSVVGGVNTEAFF.